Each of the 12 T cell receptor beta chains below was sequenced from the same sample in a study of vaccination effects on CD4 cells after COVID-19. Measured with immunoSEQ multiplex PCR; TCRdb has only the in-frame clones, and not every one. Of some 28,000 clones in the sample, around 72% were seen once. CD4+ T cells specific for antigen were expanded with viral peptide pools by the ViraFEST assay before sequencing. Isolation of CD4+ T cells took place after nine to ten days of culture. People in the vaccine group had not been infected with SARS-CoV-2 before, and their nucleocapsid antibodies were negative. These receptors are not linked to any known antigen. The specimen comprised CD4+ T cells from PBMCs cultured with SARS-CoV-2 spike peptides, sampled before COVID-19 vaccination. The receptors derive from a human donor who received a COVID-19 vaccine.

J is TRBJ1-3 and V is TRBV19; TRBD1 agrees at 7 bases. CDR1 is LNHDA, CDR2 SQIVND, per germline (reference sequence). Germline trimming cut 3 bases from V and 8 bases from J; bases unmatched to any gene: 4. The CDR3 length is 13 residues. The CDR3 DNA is TGTGCCAGTAGTATCGACAGGGCGGACACCATATATTTT. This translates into CASSIDRADTIYF. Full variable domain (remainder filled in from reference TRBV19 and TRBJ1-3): DGGITQSPKYLFRKEGQNVTLSCEQNLNHDAMYWYRQDPGQGLRLIYYSQIVNDFQKGDIAEGYSVSREKKESFPLTVTSAQKNPTAFYLCASSIDRADTIYFGEGSWLTVV.

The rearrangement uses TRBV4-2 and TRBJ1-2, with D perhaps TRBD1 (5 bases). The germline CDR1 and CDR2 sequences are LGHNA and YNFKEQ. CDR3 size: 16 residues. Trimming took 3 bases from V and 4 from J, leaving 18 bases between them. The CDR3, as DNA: TGTGCCAGCAGCCACGAGAAACCTACAGGAGCCTATGGCTACACCTTC. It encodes CASSHEKPTGAYGYTF.

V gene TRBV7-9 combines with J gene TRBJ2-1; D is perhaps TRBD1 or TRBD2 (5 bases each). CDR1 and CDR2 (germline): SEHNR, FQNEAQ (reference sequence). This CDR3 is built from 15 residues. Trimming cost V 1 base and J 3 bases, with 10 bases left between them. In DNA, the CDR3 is TGTGCCAGCAGCTTAGGGGACGGGAACTACAATGAGCAGTTCTTC. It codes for CASSLGDGNYNEQFF.

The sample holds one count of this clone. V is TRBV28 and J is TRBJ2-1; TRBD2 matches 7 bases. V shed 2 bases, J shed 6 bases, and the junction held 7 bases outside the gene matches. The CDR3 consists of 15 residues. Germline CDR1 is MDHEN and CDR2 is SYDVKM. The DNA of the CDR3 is TGTGCCAGCAGTTTAGAGGCTAGCGGTATCAATGAGCAGTTCTTC. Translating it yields CASSLEASGINEQFF.

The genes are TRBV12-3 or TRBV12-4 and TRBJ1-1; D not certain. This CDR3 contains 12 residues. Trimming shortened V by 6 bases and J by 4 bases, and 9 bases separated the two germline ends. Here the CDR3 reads CASRVYGTEAFF. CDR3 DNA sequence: TGTGCCAGCAGGGTGTACGGCACTGAAGCTTTCTTT.

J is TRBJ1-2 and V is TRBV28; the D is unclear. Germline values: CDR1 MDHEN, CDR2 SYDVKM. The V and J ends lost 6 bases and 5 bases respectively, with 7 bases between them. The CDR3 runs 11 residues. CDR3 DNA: TGTGCCAGCAGCAGTCCGTATGGCTACACCTTC. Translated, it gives CASSSPYGYTF.

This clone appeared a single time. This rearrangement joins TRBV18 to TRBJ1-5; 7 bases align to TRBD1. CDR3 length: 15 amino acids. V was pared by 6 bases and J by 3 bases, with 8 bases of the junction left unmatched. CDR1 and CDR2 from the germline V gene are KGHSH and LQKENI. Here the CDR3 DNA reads TGTGCCAGCTCTCCGGGACAGCTGGACAATCAGCCCCAGCATTTT. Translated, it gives CASSPGQLDNQPQHF.

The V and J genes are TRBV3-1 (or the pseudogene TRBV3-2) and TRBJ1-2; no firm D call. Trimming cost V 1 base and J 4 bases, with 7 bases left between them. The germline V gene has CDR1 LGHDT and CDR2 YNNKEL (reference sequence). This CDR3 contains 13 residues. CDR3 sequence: CASSQGVGYGYTF. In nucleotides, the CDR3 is TGTGCCAGCAGCCAAGGCGTAGGCTATGGCTACACCTTC.

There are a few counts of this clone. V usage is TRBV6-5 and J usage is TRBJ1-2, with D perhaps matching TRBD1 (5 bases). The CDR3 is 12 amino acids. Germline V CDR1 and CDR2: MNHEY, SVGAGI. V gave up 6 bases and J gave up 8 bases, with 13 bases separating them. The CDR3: CASSRGTGGYTF. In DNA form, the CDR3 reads TGTGCCAGCAGCCGAGGGACCGGCGGCTACACCTTC.

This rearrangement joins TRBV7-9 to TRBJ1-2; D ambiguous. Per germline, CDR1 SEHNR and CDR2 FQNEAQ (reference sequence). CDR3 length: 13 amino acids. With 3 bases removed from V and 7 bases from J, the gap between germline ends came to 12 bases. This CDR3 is CASSLGQKTGYTF. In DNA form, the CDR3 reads TGTGCCAGCAGCTTGGGCCAGAAGACTGGCTACACCTTC.

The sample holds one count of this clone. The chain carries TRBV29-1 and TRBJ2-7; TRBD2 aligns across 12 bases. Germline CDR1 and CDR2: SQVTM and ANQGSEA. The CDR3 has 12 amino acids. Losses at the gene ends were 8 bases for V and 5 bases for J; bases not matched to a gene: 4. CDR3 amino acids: CSTRLAGDEQYF. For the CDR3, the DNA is TGCAGCACAAGACTAGCGGGAGACGAGCAGTACTTC.

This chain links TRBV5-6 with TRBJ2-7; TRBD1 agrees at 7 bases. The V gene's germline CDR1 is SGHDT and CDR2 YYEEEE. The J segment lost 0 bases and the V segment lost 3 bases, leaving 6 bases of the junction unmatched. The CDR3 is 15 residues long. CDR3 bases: TGTGCCAGCAGCTACAGGGGTCTCAACTCCTACGAGCAGTACTTC. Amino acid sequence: CASSYRGLNSYEQYF. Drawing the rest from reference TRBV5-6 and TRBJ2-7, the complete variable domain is DAGVTQSPTHLIKTRGQQVTLRCSPKSGHDTVSWYQQALGQGPQFIFQYYEEEERQRGNFPDRFSGHQFPNYSSELNVNALLLGDSALYLCASSYRGLNSYEQYFGPGTRLTVT.